This record covers a single TCR beta chain. The antigen is undetermined. This CDR3 has 15 residues. V lost 7 bases and J 7 bases, leaving 20 bases between the germline ends. The germline V gene encodes CDR1 SNHLY and CDR2 FYNNEI. The data originate from a study of Ad26.COV2.S vaccination and SARS-CoV-2 variants. Measured with immunoSEQ multiplex PCR; TCRdb has only the in-frame clones, and not every one. The sample has about 330,000 clones; 75% to 90% are singletons. General study points: Following vaccination, spike-specific CD8+ and CD4+ T cell responses reportedly exhibited substantial breadth.

Treatment specified: about 20 received Ad26.COV2.S at low or high dose, single or two shots; about 5 received placebo; per-sample allocation not given. Day 63 following the first vaccine or placebo injection was when the samples were taken. The J gene is TRBJ1-5, the V gene TRBV2; possibly TRBD1 for D (6 bases). This sequence originates from a person between 18 and 59 years old who received the Ad26.COV2.S COVID-19 vaccine or a placebo. The material was peripheral blood, obtained in a trial of Ad26.COV2.S vaccine versus placebo. The CDR3 nucleotides read TGTGCCAGCAATCGCGTCGGGGGGCAGAAACAGCCCCAGCATTTT. It translates to CASNRVGGQKQPQHF.